What follows are 27 T cell receptor beta chains derived from one specimen sequenced in a study of blood T cells in healthy people across ages. With a J-beta primer mix and a sample-barcoded 5' primer, a second PCR ran about 7 to 12 cycles. From the 5' RACE reads, TCRdb called clonotypes with MiXCR, one entry per CDR3 protein. The sample records 910,000 or so distinct CDR3 sequences, roughly 51% being singletons. The sequenced material came from blood. Receptor source: a woman aged 55 to 70 in good health.

J is TRBJ1-1 and V is TRBV2, with D possibly being TRBD1 (5 bases). The CDR3 contains 14 residues. The germline V gene encodes CDR1 SNHLY and CDR2 FYNNEI. Trimming cost V 4 bases and J 4 bases, with 13 bases left between them. The CDR3 loop reads CASSARVIGTEAFF. The CDR3 coding sequence is TGTGCCAGCAGTGCCAGGGTGATTGGCACTGAAGCTTTCTTT.

This chain uses TRBV11-2 with TRBJ2-1; the D gene is possibly TRBD2 (5 bases). Germline CDR1 and CDR2: SGHAT and FQNNGV. The CDR3 contains 22 residues. The V end was cut by 10 bases, the J end by 1 base, with 38 bases between. CDR3: CATRAAYLLVGRPLLSYNEQFF. CDR3 DNA sequence: TGTGCCACCAGAGCAGCTTACTTACTAGTAGGCCGTCCTTTGTTGTCCTACAATGAGCAGTTCTTC.

This sequence joins TRBV9 and TRBJ2-1; TRBD2 matches at 10 bases. The V and J ends lost 0 bases and 6 bases, in that order; junction bases with no gene match: 6. The CDR3 sequence is 16 residues long. Germline V gives CDR1 SGDLS, CDR2 YYNGEE. CDR3 in DNA: TGTGCCAGCAGCGTAGTGGTAGCGGGAGGTGGCAATGAGCAGTTCTTC. Encoded protein: CASSVVVAGGGNEQFF.

The V call is TRBV30, the J call TRBJ2-1; no firm D call. V was clipped by 1 base and J by 9 bases, with 7 bases between them. The germline V gene has CDR1 GTSNPN and CDR2 SVGIG (reference sequence). The CDR3 runs to 11 residues. The CDR3 region has the DNA TGTGCCTGGAGTGCGCGAGCTGAGCAGTTCTTC. It is translated as CAWSARAEQFF.

V gene TRBV12-3 or TRBV12-4 combines with J gene TRBJ1-1, with a weak D call TRBD1 (6 bases). The V and J ends lost 4 bases and 9 bases respectively, with 18 bases between them. The CDR3 has 14 amino acids. The CDR3 region is CASSSGYVGGKAFF. CDR3 coding DNA: TGTGCCAGCAGTTCCGGTTATGTAGGGGGAAAAGCTTTCTTT.

The V call is TRBV20-1, the J call TRBJ2-3; D remains ambiguous. CDR1 and CDR2 (germline): DFQATT, SNEGSKA (reference sequence). The V end lost 3 bases, the J end lost 4 bases, and 8 bases lay between the germline ends. The CDR3 runs 12 residues. As DNA, the CDR3 is TGCAGTGCTAGTGCAGCTGCAGATACGCAGTATTTT. It encodes CSASAAADTQYF.

The chain uses TRBV3-1 and TRBJ2-1, with D unresolved. The V gene lost 1 base and the J gene lost 14 bases, with 12 bases spanning the gap. The CDR3 runs to 12 residues. CDR1 is LGHDT, CDR2 YNNKEL, per germline (reference sequence). CDR3 sequence: CASSQVAGAEFF. The CDR3 nucleotides are TGTGCCAGCAGCCAAGTGGCAGGTGCTGAGTTCTTC.

This clonotype was picked up a small number of times. The CDR3 reads CASSRIPLGRADTQYF. The CDR3 bases are TGTGCCAGCAGCAGAATTCCCCTAGGTCGGGCGGATACGCAGTATTTT. The rearrangement links TRBV25-1 to TRBJ2-3, with D unresolved. The CDR3 spans 16 residues. Germline V gene lookup returns CDR1 MGHDK and CDR2 SYGVNS. The ends were cut back, 6 bases at V and 6 bases at J, with 22 bases in the middle.

This CDR3 reads CASSRRDQPQHF. CDR3 coding DNA: TGTGCCAGCAGTCGTAGGGATCAGCCCCAGCATTTT. The J gene is TRBJ1-5, the V gene TRBV6-6; no clear D gene. V lost 5 bases and J lost 5, with 7 bases in between. The V gene's germline CDR1 is MNHNY and CDR2 SVGAGI (reference sequence). The CDR3 has 12 residues.

V usage is TRBV9 and J usage is TRBJ2-7, with 7 bases lining up with TRBD2. Trimming removed 0 bases from V and 0 bases from J; junction bases left unmatched: 12. The CDR3 is 18 amino acids. Germline CDR1 is SGDLS and CDR2 is YYNGEE. CDR3 residues: CASSVGSSGKGPSYEQYF. In DNA, the CDR3 is TGTGCCAGCAGCGTAGGATCAAGCGGGAAGGGTCCCTCCTACGAGCAGTACTTC.

The chain combines TRBV30 with TRBJ2-7; 14 nucleotides match TRBD2. CDR1 is GTSNPN and CDR2 is SVGIG in the germline V gene (reference sequence). CDR3 size: 18 residues. J was trimmed by 2 bases and V by 5 bases; bases with no gene match: 14. CDR3 loop: CAWAGRGLAGGRAYEQYF. CDR3 sequence (DNA): TGTGCCTGGGCGGGTCGTGGACTAGCGGGAGGAAGGGCCTACGAGCAGTACTTC.

This clonotype turned up a few times. This chain links TRBV12-3 or TRBV12-4 with TRBJ2-5; D might be TRBD2 (5 bases). The end of the DNA fits TRBJ2-7 better, so the J call may be wrong. This CDR3 comprises 11 residues. CDR3 in amino acids: CASGLVYEQYF. CDR3 nucleotide sequence: TGTGCCAGCGGACTGGTGTACGAGCAGTACTTC.

The chain recombines TRBV18 with TRBJ2-1; D call uncertain. In germline, CDR1 is KGHSH, CDR2 LQKENI. CDR3 size: 15 residues. The ends were cut back, 1 base at V and 5 bases at J, with 12 bases in the middle. This chain's CDR3 is CASSPRDPRDNEQFF. CDR3 DNA: TGTGCCAGCTCACCACGGGATCCAAGGGACAATGAGCAGTTCTTC.

This clonotype was observed a few times. The CDR3 loop is CASSPLLGTSGYNEQFF. CDR3 nucleotide sequence: TGCGCCAGCAGCCCCCTCCTAGGGACTAGCGGCTACAATGAGCAGTTCTTC. The rearrangement joins TRBV4-1 to TRBJ2-1; 11 bases agree with TRBD2. The CDR3 spans 17 residues. Germline CDR1 reads MGHRA; CDR2 reads YSYEKL. J gave up 3 bases and V 4 bases, and 8 bases lay outside the gene matches.

The V and J genes are TRBV15 and TRBJ1-5, with D possibly being TRBD1 (5 bases). This CDR3 comprises 15 residues. Trimming removed 3 bases at V and 2 bases at J, with 11 bases between. Germline loops: CDR1 LNHNV, CDR2 YYDKDF (reference sequence). CDR3 sequence reads: CATSRGVEGNQPQHF. The CDR3 DNA reads TGTGCCACCAGCAGGGGGGTGGAAGGCAATCAGCCCCAGCATTTT. The full variable domain, rest sourced from reference TRBV15 and TRBJ1-5, is DAMVIQNPRYQVTQFGKPVTLSCSQTLNHNVMYWYQQKSSQAPKLLFHYYDKDFNNEADTPDNFQSRRPNTSFCFLDIRSPGLGDTAMYLCATSRGVEGNQPQHFGDGTRLSIL.

The genes are TRBV11-2 and TRBJ2-7, with D maybe TRBD2 (6 bases). V lost 2 bases to trimming and J lost 4 bases, with 15 bases between them. The CDR3 is 15 amino acids. Germline V gene lookup returns CDR1 SGHAT and CDR2 FQNNGV. In DNA, the CDR3 is TGTGCCAGCAGCTTACGCAGGGAAGGGACTTACGAGCAGTACTTC. This codes for CASSLRREGTYEQYF. Full variable domain (rest looked up from reference TRBV11-2 and TRBJ2-7): EAGVAQSPRYKIIEKRQSVAFWCNPISGHATLYWYQQILGQGPKLLIQFQNNGVVDDSQLPKDRFSAERLKGVDSTLKIQPAKLEDSAVYLCASSLRREGTYEQYFGPGTRLTVT.

This chain links TRBV20-1 with TRBJ1-6, with TRBD1 matching over 9 bases. CDR1 and CDR2 (germline): DFQATT, SNEGSKA (reference sequence). Losses at the gene ends were 5 bases for V and 7 bases for J; bases not matched to a gene: 12. The CDR3 contains 16 residues. The CDR3 region has the DNA TGCAGTGCTCCCCTACAGGGGGCGCAAAGAAATTCACCCCTCCACTTT. It encodes CSAPLQGAQRNSPLHF.

The chain carries TRBV5-1 and TRBJ1-1; 9 bases fit TRBD1. V lost 4 bases and J lost 1; bases outside the gene matches: 8. From germline, CDR1 is SGHRS and CDR2 YFSETQ. This CDR3 comprises 16 residues. The CDR3 DNA reads TGCGCCAGCAGCCCAAGGACAGGGGCGAGGAACACTGAAGCTTTCTTT. It encodes CASSPRTGARNTEAFF.

On this clonotype itself: An end of the junction does not agree with germline; a read error may underlie this. The chain has TRBV7-9 and TRBJ2-5; perhaps D is TRBD1 or TRBD2 (5 bases each). Germline CDR1 SEHNR, CDR2 FQNEAQ (reference sequence). The CDR3 sequence is 14 residues long. The CDR3 protein is CASSLSAGREAQYF. For the CDR3, the DNA is TGTGCCAGCAGCTTATCAGCAGGGAGAGAGGCCCAGTACTTC.

The rearrangement links TRBV29-1 to TRBJ1-2; D perhaps matches TRBD1 (6 bases). Germline V gene lookup returns CDR1 SQVTM and CDR2 ANQGSEA. The CDR3 spans 12 residues. The ends were cut back, 6 bases at V and 8 bases at J, with 16 bases in the middle. CDR3 sequence: CSVNRVTGGYTF. The CDR3 DNA follows: TGCAGCGTAAACAGGGTTACGGGAGGCTACACCTTC.

This rearrangement joins TRBV27 to TRBJ1-1, with 7 bases aligning to TRBD1. CDR1 and CDR2 from the germline V gene are MNHEY and SMNVEV (reference sequence). This CDR3 has 14 residues. J lost 8 bases, V lost 10 bases, and 16 bases had no gene match. The CDR3 sequence: CATKGAQGSREAFF. The CDR3 nucleotides read TGTGCCACCAAGGGGGCGCAGGGTTCTCGGGAAGCTTTCTTT.

The V and J genes are TRBV30 and TRBJ2-1; D call uncertain. CDR3 length equals 15 residues. From germline, CDR1 is GTSNPN and CDR2 SVGIG (reference sequence). Trimming stripped 2 bases from V and 0 bases from J, with 11 bases between. The CDR3 is CAWSRPPRSYNEQFF. CDR3 nucleotides: TGTGCCTGGAGTCGACCGCCCCGCTCCTACAATGAGCAGTTCTTC.

The V gene is TRBV4-2, the J gene TRBJ2-1; 10 bases match TRBD2. The germline gives CDR1 LGHNA, CDR2 YNFKEQ. The J segment lost 4 bases and the V segment lost 4 bases, leaving 7 bases of the junction unmatched. The length of the CDR3 is 16 residues. CDR3 protein: CASSRAAGGPYNEQFF. In DNA, the CDR3 is TGTGCCAGCAGCCGCGCAGCGGGAGGGCCGTACAATGAGCAGTTCTTC.

The chain joins TRBV2 to TRBJ1-2; D not resolved. Germline CDR1 SNHLY, CDR2 FYNNEI. The V end lost 8 bases, the J end lost 5 bases, and 12 bases lay between the germline ends. This CDR3 has 12 amino acids. The CDR3 region is CASASRDYGYTF. DNA of the CDR3: TGTGCCAGCGCGTCACGGGATTATGGCTACACCTTC.

This clonotype turned up a few times. The chain carries TRBV20-1 and TRBJ2-7, with D perhaps given as TRBD1 or TRBD2 (6 bases each). The CDR3 is made up of 13 amino acids. CDR1 DFQATT and CDR2 SNEGSKA come from the germline V gene (reference sequence). V shed 5 bases and J shed 0 bases, with 11 bases lying between them. DNA of the CDR3: TGCAGTGCTCGGGGGCGATCCTCCTACGAGCAGTACTTC. It translates to CSARGRSSYEQYF.

CDR3 protein: CASSSLTGFTDTQYF. CDR3 DNA: TGTGCCAGCAGCTCTTTGACAGGGTTTACAGATACGCAGTATTTT. This chain uses TRBV9 with TRBJ2-3, with 7 bases aligning to TRBD1. The CDR3 has 15 residues. Per germline, CDR1 SGDLS and CDR2 YYNGEE. The V segment lost 4 bases and the J segment 3 bases; nucleotides outside the gene matches: 8.

With respect to this clonotype: A junction end diverges from the germline sequence, so it may reflect a read error. The chain is built from TRBV4-1 and TRBJ2-7; 7 positions agree with TRBD2. The CDR3 length is 15 residues. Germline CDR1 reads MGHRA; CDR2 reads YSYEKL. The CDR3 DNA reads TGTGCCAGCAGCCGAGCATACGACCGGGGGGACGAGCAGTACTTC. Translated: CASSRAYDRGDEQYF.